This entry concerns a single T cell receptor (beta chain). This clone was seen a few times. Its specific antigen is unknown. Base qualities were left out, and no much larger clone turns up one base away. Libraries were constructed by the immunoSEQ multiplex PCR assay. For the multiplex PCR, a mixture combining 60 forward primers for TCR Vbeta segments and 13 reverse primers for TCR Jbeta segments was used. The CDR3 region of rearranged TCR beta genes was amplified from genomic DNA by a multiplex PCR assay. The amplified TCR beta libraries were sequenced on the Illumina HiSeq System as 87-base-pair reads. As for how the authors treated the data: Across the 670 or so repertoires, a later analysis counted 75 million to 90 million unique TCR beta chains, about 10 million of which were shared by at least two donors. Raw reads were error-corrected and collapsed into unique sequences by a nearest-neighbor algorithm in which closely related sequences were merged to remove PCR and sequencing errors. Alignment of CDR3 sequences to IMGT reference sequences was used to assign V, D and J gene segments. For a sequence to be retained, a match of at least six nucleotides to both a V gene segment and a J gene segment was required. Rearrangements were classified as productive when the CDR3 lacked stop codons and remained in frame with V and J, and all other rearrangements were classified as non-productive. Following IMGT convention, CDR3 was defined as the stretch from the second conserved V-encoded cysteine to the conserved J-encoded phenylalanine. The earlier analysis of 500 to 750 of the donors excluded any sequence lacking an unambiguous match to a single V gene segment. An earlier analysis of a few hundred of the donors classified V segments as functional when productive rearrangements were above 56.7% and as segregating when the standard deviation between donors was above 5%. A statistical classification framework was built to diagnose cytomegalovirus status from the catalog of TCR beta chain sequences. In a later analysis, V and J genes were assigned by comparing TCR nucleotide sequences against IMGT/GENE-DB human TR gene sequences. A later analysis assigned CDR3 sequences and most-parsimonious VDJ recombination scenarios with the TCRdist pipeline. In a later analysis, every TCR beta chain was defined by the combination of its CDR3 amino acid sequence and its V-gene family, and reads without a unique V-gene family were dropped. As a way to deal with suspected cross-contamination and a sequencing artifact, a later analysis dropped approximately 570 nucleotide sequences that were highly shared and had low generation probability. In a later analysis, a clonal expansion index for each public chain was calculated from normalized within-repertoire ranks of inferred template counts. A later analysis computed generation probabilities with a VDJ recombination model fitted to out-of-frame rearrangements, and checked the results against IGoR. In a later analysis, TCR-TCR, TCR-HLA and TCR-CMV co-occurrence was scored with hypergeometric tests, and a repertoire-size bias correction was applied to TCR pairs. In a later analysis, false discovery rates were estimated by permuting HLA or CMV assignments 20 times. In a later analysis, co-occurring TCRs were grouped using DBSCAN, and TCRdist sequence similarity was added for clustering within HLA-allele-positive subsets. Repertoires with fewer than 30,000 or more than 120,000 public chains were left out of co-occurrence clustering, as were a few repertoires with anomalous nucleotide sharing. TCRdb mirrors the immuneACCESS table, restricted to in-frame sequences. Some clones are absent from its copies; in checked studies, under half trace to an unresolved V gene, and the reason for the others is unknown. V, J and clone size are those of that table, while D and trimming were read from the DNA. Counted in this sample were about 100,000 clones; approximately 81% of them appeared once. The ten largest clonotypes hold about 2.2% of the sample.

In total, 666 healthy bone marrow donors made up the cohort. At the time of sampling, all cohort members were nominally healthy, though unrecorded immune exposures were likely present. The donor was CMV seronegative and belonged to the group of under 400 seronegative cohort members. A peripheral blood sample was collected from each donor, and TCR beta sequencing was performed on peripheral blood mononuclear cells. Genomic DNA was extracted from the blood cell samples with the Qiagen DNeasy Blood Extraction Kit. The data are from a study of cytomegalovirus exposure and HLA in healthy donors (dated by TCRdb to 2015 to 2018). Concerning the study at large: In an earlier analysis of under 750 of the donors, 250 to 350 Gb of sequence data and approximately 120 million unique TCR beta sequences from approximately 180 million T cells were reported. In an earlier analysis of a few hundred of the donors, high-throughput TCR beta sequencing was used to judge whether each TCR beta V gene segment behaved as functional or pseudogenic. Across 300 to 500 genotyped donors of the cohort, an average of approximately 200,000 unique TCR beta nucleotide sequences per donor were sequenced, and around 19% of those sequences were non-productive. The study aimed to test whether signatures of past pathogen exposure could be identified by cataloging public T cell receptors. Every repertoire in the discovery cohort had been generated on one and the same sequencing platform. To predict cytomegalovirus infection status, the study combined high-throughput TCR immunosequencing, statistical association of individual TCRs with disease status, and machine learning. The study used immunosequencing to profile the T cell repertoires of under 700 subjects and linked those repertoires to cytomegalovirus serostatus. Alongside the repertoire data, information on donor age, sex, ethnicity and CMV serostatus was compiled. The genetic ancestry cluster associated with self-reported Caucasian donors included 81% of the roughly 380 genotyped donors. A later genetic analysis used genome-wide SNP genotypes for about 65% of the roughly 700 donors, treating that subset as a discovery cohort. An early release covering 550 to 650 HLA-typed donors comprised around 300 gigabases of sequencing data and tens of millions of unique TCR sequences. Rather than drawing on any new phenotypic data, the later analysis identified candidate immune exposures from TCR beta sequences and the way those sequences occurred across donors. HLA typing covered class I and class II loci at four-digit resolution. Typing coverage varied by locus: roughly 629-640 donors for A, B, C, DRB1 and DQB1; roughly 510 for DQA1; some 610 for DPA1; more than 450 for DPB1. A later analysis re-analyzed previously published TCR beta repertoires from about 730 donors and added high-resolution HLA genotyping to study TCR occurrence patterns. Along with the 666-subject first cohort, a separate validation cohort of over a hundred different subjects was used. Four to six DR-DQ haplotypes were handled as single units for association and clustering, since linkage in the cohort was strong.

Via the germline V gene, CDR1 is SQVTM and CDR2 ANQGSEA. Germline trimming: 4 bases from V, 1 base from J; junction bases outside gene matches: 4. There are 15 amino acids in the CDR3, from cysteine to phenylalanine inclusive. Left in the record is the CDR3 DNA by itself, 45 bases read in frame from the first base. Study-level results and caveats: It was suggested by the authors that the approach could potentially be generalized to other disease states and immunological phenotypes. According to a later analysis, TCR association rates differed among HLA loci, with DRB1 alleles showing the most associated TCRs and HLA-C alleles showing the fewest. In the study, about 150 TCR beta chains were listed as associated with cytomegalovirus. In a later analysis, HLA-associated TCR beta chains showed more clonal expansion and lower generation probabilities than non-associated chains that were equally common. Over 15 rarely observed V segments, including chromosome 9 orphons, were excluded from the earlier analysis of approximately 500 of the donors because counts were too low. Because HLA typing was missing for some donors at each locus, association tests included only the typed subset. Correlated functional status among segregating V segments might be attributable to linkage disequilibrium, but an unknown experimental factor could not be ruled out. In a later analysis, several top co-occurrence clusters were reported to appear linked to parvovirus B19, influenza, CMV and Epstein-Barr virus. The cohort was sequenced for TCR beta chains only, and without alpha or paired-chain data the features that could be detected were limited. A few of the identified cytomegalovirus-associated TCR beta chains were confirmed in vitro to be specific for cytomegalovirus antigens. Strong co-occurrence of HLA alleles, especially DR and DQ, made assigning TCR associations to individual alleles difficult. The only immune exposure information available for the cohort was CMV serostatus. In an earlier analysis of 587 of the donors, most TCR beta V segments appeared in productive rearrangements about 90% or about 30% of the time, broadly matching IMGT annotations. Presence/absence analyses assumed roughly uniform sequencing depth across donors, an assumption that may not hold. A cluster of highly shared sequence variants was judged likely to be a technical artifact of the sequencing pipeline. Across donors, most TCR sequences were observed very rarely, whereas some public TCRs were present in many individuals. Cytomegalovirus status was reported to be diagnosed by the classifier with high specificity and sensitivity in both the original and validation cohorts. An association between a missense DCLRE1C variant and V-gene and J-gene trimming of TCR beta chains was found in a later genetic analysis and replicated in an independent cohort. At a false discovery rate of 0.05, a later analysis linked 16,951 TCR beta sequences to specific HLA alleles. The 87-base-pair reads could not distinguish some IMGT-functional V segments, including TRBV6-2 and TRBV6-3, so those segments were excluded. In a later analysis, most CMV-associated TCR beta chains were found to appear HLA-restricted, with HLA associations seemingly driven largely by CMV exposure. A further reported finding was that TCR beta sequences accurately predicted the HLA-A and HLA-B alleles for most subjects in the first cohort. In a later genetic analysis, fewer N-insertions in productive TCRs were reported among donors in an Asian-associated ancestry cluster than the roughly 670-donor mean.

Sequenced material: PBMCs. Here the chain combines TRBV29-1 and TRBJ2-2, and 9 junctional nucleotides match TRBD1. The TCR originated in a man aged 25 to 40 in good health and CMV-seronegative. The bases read TGCAGCGTTGTTCCGGGACAGGGGAACACCGGGGAGCTGTTTTTT. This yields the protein CSVVPGQGNTGELFF.